This T cell receptor beta chain was sequenced for a study of neurological immune-mediated disorders. The CDR3 is made up of 15 amino acids. Germline assignment: CDR1 SGHRS and CDR2 YFSETQ. Between the trimmed V and J ends, which lost 4 bases and 3 bases, there was a span of 16 bases. Study conclusions and caveats: Across subjects, no CDR3 amino acid sequence appeared in expanded clones of more than one subject, a finding that suggested private repertoires in all groups. HTLV-1-associated myelopathy led in TCR clonal expansion, while multiple sclerosis ranked lowest, below healthy controls.

A note on this clonotype: What it binds is unknown.

TCRdb re-called the 5' RACE reads through MiXCR, storing one row per CDR3 protein. The repertoire has roughly 70,000 distinct CDR3 sequences, about 4% of them found once; the top ten carry about 1.5%. The rearrangement uses TRBV5-1 and TRBJ1-2, with no clear D. The source is a man in his thirties or forties with multiple sclerosis. The sequenced sample was PBMCs. CDR3 nucleotides: TGCGCCAGCAGCCCTCCGGGAAAGACATACTATGGCTACACCTTC. Translation gives CASSPPGKTYYGYTF. Variable domain in full (rest from reference TRBV5-1 and TRBJ1-2): KAGVTQTPRYLIKTRGQQVTLSCSPISGHRSVSWYQQTPGQGLQFLFEYFSETQRNKGNFPGRFSGRQFSNSRSEMNVSTLELGDSALYLCASSPPGKTYYGYTFGSGTRLTVV.